What follows is one TCR beta chain and its context. The entry originates in a study of blood T cell repertoires in COVID-19. Study in general: Nucleic acid was either cDNA or gDNA, and it came from T cells, B-cell-depleted T cells, or PBMCs.

Here immunoSEQ multiplex PCR was the method, and the copy in TCRdb shows in-frame clones only, minus some. The sample records fewer than 150,000 clones, roughly 72% being singletons. The CDR3 sequence is 13 residues long. V lost 4 bases and J 7 bases, leaving 11 bases between the germline ends. Per the germline V gene, CDR1 is MGHRA and CDR2 is YSYEKL. The sequenced sample consisted of peripheral blood. The receptor was derived from a human donor in a cohort sampled during active COVID-19. The genes are TRBV4-1 and TRBJ1-5; D is ambiguous. CDR3 loop: CASSLNSGQPQHF. The CDR3 DNA is TGCGCCAGCAGCCTTAACAGTGGGCAGCCCCAGCATTTT.